The 15 T cell receptor beta chains below were found in one sample sequenced in a study of T cells in Graves' hyperthyroidism and ophthalmopathy (dated by TCRdb to between 2019 and 2020). The library was produced with multiplex PCR. The sequencer listed for this sample is Illumina HiSeq 2000. Amplification of TCR beta CDR3 regions was carried out from RNA transcripts. A first-round RT-PCR of the TCR CDR3 used the HTBI primer set with the Qiagen OneStep RT-PCR kit. TCRdb trimmed public reads at Q25 via fastp, called clones via MiXCR and kept in-frame beta chains. Identical CDR3 protein sequences are pooled into one entry, listed with their most common genes and DNA. This sample lists hundreds of thousands of distinct CDR3 sequences; around 45% were detected once. The ten biggest clones cover nearly 8.5% of the sample. The specimen sequenced was peripheral blood or thyroid tissue (not recorded which). All receptors derive from a woman aged 18-29 years with Graves' hyperthyroidism. Donor details come from another sample of the same person, matched by shared clones.

Remarks on this clonotype: Compared with germline, one end of the junction differs, possibly owing to a read error. The chain recombines TRBV10-3 with TRBJ2-7; 10 positions match TRBD1. CDR1 and CDR2 from the germline V gene are ENHRY and SYGVKD. The CDR3 totals 17 residues. The CDR3 here is CASSSPADRGRGYEQYF. CDR3 nucleotide sequence: TGTGCCAGCAGTTCGCCTGCTGACAGGGGGCGCGGTTACGAGCAGTACTTC.

In its sample, this clonotype was seen many times. The V and J genes are TRBV15 and TRBJ2-5, with 7 positions matching TRBD1. The germline CDR1 and CDR2 sequences are LNHNV and YYDKDF (reference sequence). Trimming cost V 3 bases and J 5 bases; bases outside gene matches: 9. This CDR3 has 15 residues. The CDR3 coding sequence is TGTGCCACCAGCAGCCGAGACAGGGCTCGGGAGACCCAGTACTTC. It translates to CATSSRDRARETQYF.

The chain recombines TRBV2 with TRBJ1-5, with D possibly matching TRBD1 (6 bases). V gave up 5 bases and J gave up 7 bases, with 15 bases separating them. Germline V gene lookup returns CDR1 SNHLY and CDR2 FYNNEI. CDR3 length equals 14 residues. CDR3 region: CASSPRGIGQPQHF. The CDR3 coding sequence is TGTGCCAGCAGTCCCAGGGGTATCGGACAGCCCCAGCATTTT.

This clonotype is a singleton in its sample. The chain couples TRBV7-9 to TRBJ1-2; D not certain. V shed 5 bases and J shed 2 bases, with 9 bases lying between them. There are 13 residues in the CDR3. Germline V gives CDR1 SEHNR, CDR2 FQNEAQ (reference sequence). CDR3 amino acids: CASSNRQNYGYTF. The CDR3 DNA is TGTGCCAGCAGCAATAGGCAGAACTATGGCTACACCTTC.

The table lists this clonotype with a few counts. This chain connects TRBV25-1 to TRBJ2-2; 11 bases fit TRBD2. V shed 10 bases and J 7 bases; nucleotides not matched to a gene: 5. Germline V gene sequence: CDR1 MGHDK, CDR2 SYGVNS. The CDR3 sequence is 13 residues long. The chain's CDR3 is CATTSGSFGELFF. The CDR3, as DNA: TGTGCCACCACTAGCGGGAGTTTCGGGGAGCTGTTTTTT.

This rearrangement joins TRBV9 to TRBJ1-5, with 9 bases aligning to TRBD1. Germline assignment: CDR1 SGDLS and CDR2 YYNGEE. This CDR3 is 15 amino acids long. Germline trimming cut 5 bases from V and 5 bases from J; bases unmatched to any gene: 8. The chain's CDR3 is CASSLGTGGDQPQHF. The CDR3 DNA sequence: TGTGCCAGCAGTTTAGGAACAGGGGGCGATCAGCCCCAGCATTTT.

Comment on this clonotype: The CDR3 does not end in the conserved phenylalanine or tryptophan, so this is likely a read error. Because the CDR3's place on the DNA is in doubt, the DNA is left out and the CDR3 is given as listed by TCRdb. This chain connects TRBV7-2 to TRBJ2-7; TRBD1 is the table's D call and was not checked against the DNA. The CDR3 extends over 15 residues, inclusive of both ends. The V gene's germline CDR1 is SGHTA and CDR2 FQGNSA. CDR3 loop: CASSFDRDRHYEQYL.

This chain connects TRBV2 to TRBJ1-5, with a weak D call TRBD1 (5 bases). Trimming took 4 bases from V and 0 from J, leaving 7 bases between them. From germline, CDR1 is SNHLY and CDR2 FYNNEI. This CDR3 spans 14 amino acids. The CDR3 DNA sequence: TGTGCCAGCAGTGGGACAAATAGCAATCAGCCCCAGCATTTT. It encodes CASSGTNSNQPQHF. Full variable domain (rest looked up from reference TRBV2 and TRBJ1-5): EPEVTQTPSHQVTQMGQEVILRCVPISNHLYFYWYRQILGQKVEFLVSFYNNEISEKSEIFDDQFSVERPDGSNFTLKIRSTKLEDSAMYFCASSGTNSNQPQHFGDGTRLSIL.

The genes are TRBV7-8 and TRBJ1-2, with 9 bases identical to TRBD1. The CDR3 length is 15 residues. CDR1 and CDR2 from the germline V gene are SGHVS and FQNEAQ. Trimming took 3 bases from V and 6 from J; bases not matched to a gene: 8. For the CDR3, the DNA is TGTGCCAGCAGCTTGGACAGGGGAGGGCAGGATGGCTACACCTTC. It yields the protein CASSLDRGGQDGYTF.

The gene calls are TRBV2 and TRBJ1-4; weak D call: TRBD1 (6 bases). The CDR3 is 16 residues long. The germline V and J ends were trimmed by 2 bases and 5 bases, with 15 bases remaining between them. From germline, CDR1 is SNHLY and CDR2 FYNNEI. Written as DNA, the CDR3 is TGTGCCAGCAGTGAAAGACAGGTTGCCCTCAATGAAAAACTGTTTTTT. Translated, it gives CASSERQVALNEKLFF.

J is TRBJ2-5 and V is TRBV25-1, with D tentatively TRBD1 or TRBD2 (5 bases each). Trimming stripped 8 bases from V and 5 bases from J, with 12 bases between. The germline CDR1 and CDR2 sequences are MGHDK and SYGVNS. This CDR3 has 12 amino acids. CDR3 bases: TGTGCCAGCGTTTTGGGACGGGAGACCCAGTACTTC. Translated: CASVLGRETQYF.

The chain combines TRBV7-6 with TRBJ1-1, with TRBD1 identical over 12 bases. CDR1 and CDR2 (germline): SGHVS, FNYEAQ. The CDR3 is 18 residues long. V was clipped by 7 bases and J by 1 base; unmatched bases: 13. CDR3 sequence: CASIVTGTGGLRNTEAFF. Here the CDR3 DNA reads TGTGCCAGCATCGTAACCGGGACAGGGGGCCTTAGGAACACTGAAGCTTTCTTT.

In this sample, this clonotype turned up a few times. This sequence joins TRBV19 and TRBJ1-1, with TRBD1 identical over 7 bases. V lost 4 bases, J lost 4 bases, and 9 bases stayed unmatched. The CDR3 runs to 15 residues. Germline values: CDR1 LNHDA, CDR2 SQIVND (reference sequence). The CDR3 DNA reads as TGTGCCAGTAGTACAGACAGGGAGAGACGCACTGAAGCTTTCTTT. Amino acids: CASSTDRERRTEAFF.

At least ten counts were recorded for this clonotype. The V call is TRBV2, the J call TRBJ1-3, with D possibly TRBD1 on 6 matching bases. V was pared by 6 bases and J by 0 bases, with 9 bases between. CDR1 and CDR2 from the germline V gene are SNHLY and FYNNEI. The CDR3 has 14 residues. CDR3 in DNA: TGTGCCAGCAGCGGGGGGCACTCTGGAAACACCATATATTTT. Residues: CASSGGHSGNTIYF.

This clonotype was counted at least ten times. V usage is TRBV7-9 and J usage is TRBJ1-2; D is possibly TRBD1 (6 bases). V lost 5 bases, J lost 3 bases, and 16 bases lay in between. Per the germline V gene, CDR1 is SEHNR and CDR2 is FQNEAQ (reference sequence). The CDR3 has 15 amino acids. DNA for the CDR3: TGTGCCAGCAGCGTCCATGGGACACGGGACTATGGCTACACCTTC. Translating it yields CASSVHGTRDYGYTF. The full variable domain, its missing parts supplied by reference TRBV7-9 and TRBJ1-2, is DTGVSQNPRHKITKRGQNVTFRCDPISEHNRLYWYRQTLGQGPEFLTYFQNEAQLEKSRLLSDRFSAERPKGSFSTLEIQRTEQGDSAMYLCASSVHGTRDYGYTFGSGTRLTVV.